The 22 T cell receptor beta chains in this list originate from one sample, sequenced in a study of T cells in Graves' hyperthyroidism and ophthalmopathy. Amplification of TCR beta CDR3 regions was performed using RNA transcripts as template. TCR CDR3 regions were first amplified by RT-PCR with HTBI primers. TCRdb re-derived calls from the multiplex PCR reads in MiXCR, one entry per CDR3 protein. The sample lists some 720,000 distinct CDR3 sequences; about 16% were seen once. Sequencing used blood. These receptor sequences come from a man aged 18 to 35 with Graves' hyperthyroidism.

This clonotype appeared many times. The rearrangement links TRBV3-1 to TRBJ2-3, with a tentative D call TRBD2 (5 bases). V was trimmed by 0 bases and J by 4 bases, leaving 11 bases between them. Germline CDR1 LGHDT, CDR2 YNNKEL (reference sequence). This CDR3 comprises 15 residues. In DNA form, the CDR3 reads TGTGCCAGCAGCCAAGATAAGGACTCTCCAGATACGCAGTATTTT. This sequence encodes CASSQDKDSPDTQYF.

The CDR3 nucleotides are TGTGCCAGCAGCCAAGTCCTACAGGGCATTCAGTACTTC. As protein: CASSQVLQGIQYF. The chain has TRBV14 and TRBJ2-4; tentatively, D is TRBD1 (6 bases). Germline loops: CDR1 SGHDN, CDR2 FVKESK. The CDR3 is 13 residues long. V was clipped by 1 base and J by 9 bases, with 10 bases between them.

This clonotype occurred many times. V and J are TRBV3-1 and TRBJ2-3; weak D call: TRBD1 (6 bases). The germline CDR1 and CDR2 sequences are LGHDT and YNNKEL (reference sequence). The V and J ends lost 0 bases and 6 bases respectively, with 13 bases between them. The CDR3 contains 15 residues. The DNA of the CDR3 is TGTGCCAGCAGCCAAGATCGACAGGCCGGGGATACGCAGTATTTT. Protein sequence: CASSQDRQAGDTQYF.

This clonotype was recorded at least ten times. The gene calls are TRBV20-1 and TRBJ2-7; D not certain. Trimming pared 5 bases from V and 3 bases from J, leaving 17 bases between. The CDR3 consists of 14 residues. Looked up from germline, CDR1 is DFQATT and CDR2 is SNEGSKA (reference sequence). CDR3: CSAPETLPNYEQYF. The CDR3 DNA is TGCAGTGCTCCGGAGACGCTGCCGAACTACGAGCAGTACTTC.

This clonotype was observed many times. The chain couples TRBV28 to TRBJ1-1; D unresolved. Germline V lookup: CDR1 MDHEN, CDR2 SYDVKM. V was clipped by 2 bases and J by 3 bases, with 4 bases between them. The CDR3 totals 12 residues. The CDR3 loop reads CASSLSDTEAFF. For the CDR3, the DNA is TGTGCCAGCAGTTTAAGCGACACTGAAGCTTTCTTT.

The rearrangement links TRBV7-2 to TRBJ1-6, with 8 bases lining up with TRBD1. The CDR3 is 16 residues long. V dropped 2 bases and J dropped 6; count of bases not matched to a gene: 6. Germline values: CDR1 SGHTA, CDR2 FQGNSA. CDR3 amino acids: CASSLSSGGVNSPLHF. DNA for the CDR3: TGTGCCAGCAGCTTAAGTTCAGGGGGCGTTAATTCACCCCTCCACTTT.

The chain links TRBV13 to TRBJ2-5; the D is unclear. This CDR3 comprises 16 residues. Trimming removed 1 base at V and 2 bases at J, with 14 bases between. Germline assignment: CDR1 PRHDT and CDR2 FYEKMQ (reference sequence). The CDR3 spells CASSLDPASSQETQYF. As DNA, the CDR3 is TGTGCCAGCAGCTTAGACCCTGCCTCATCACAAGAGACCCAGTACTTC.

The V gene is TRBV19, the J gene TRBJ2-7; the D gene is possibly TRBD1 (6 bases). The CDR3 extends over 14 amino acids. CDR1 and CDR2 (germline): LNHDA, SQIVND (reference sequence). Deletions cut 3 bases from V and 3 bases from J, with 12 bases between. The CDR3 sequence is CASSMDSDNYEQYF. For the CDR3, the DNA is TGTGCCAGTAGTATGGACAGTGATAACTACGAGCAGTACTTC.

This clonotype was seen a few times. The genes are TRBV11-2 and TRBJ2-7; D ambiguous. The germline V and J ends were trimmed by 5 bases and 6 bases, with 20 bases remaining between them. This CDR3 region has 15 residues. Germline CDR1 reads SGHAT; CDR2 reads FQNNGV. CDR3 coding DNA: TGTGCCAGCAGCACAAGCTTTTCAACGGTCCGCGAGCAGTACTTC. It translates to CASSTSFSTVREQYF.

In nucleotides, the CDR3 is TGCAGCGTTGAAGCACGAACAGATACGCAGTATTTT. It codes for CSVEARTDTQYF. This chain connects TRBV29-1 to TRBJ2-3; D is unclear. Germline loops: CDR1 SQVTM, CDR2 ANQGSEA. There are 12 residues in the CDR3. V lost 1 base, J lost 3 bases, and 5 bases lay in between.

This clonotype was observed many times. This chain uses TRBV11-2 with TRBJ2-4; D ambiguous. In germline, CDR1 is SGHAT, CDR2 FQNNGV. CDR3 size: 16 residues. The ends were cut back, 3 bases at V and 2 bases at J, with 14 bases in the middle. Here the CDR3 reads CASSFPGAGSKNIQYF. Written as DNA, the CDR3 is TGTGCCAGCAGCTTCCCTGGAGCCGGGTCCAAAAACATTCAGTACTTC. Drawing the rest from reference TRBV11-2 and TRBJ2-4, the complete variable domain is EAGVAQSPRYKIIEKRQSVAFWCNPISGHATLYWYQQILGQGPKLLIQFQNNGVVDDSQLPKDRFSAERLKGVDSTLKIQPAKLEDSAVYLCASSFPGAGSKNIQYFGAGTRLSVL.

The chain has TRBV6-1 and TRBJ2-6, with D unclear. Germline V gene data show CDR1 as MNHNS and CDR2 as SASEGT. V dropped 6 bases and J dropped 0 bases, with 15 bases sitting between them. The CDR3 contains 17 residues. The CDR3 loop reads CASSPLGFTSGANVLTF. The CDR3 nucleotides are TGTGCCAGCAGCCCCCTGGGATTCACCTCTGGGGCCAACGTCCTGACTTTC.

At least ten counts were recorded for this clonotype. This chain joins TRBV28 and TRBJ1-2, with TRBD1 as a possible D gene (6 bases). Germline CDR1 reads MDHEN; CDR2 reads SYDVKM. The ends were cut back, 6 bases at V and 7 bases at J, with 18 bases in the middle. The CDR3 extends over 14 amino acids. Here the CDR3 DNA reads TGTGCCAGCAGCCCCATCGGGACACCTTTTGGCTACACCTTC. This translates into CASSPIGTPFGYTF.

This clonotype has a handful of counts. The V and J genes are TRBV4-1 and TRBJ2-7; the D is unclear. Germline V gene data show CDR1 as MGHRA and CDR2 as YSYEKL. The V gene lost 2 bases and the J gene lost 2 bases, with 10 bases spanning the gap. The CDR3 consists of 14 residues. As DNA, the CDR3 is TGCGCCAGCAGCCAAACCCCGTCTGCCTACGAGCAGTACTTC. It is translated as CASSQTPSAYEQYF.

The chain employs TRBV20-1 and TRBJ1-6; tentative D call: TRBD1 (5 bases). The CDR3 runs to 16 residues. Trimming left V 0 bases short and J 7 bases short, with 16 bases between. CDR1 is DFQATT, CDR2 SNEGSKA, per germline (reference sequence). The CDR3 sequence is CSARDTDRGRNSPLHF. The CDR3 nucleotides read TGCAGTGCTAGAGATACCGACAGAGGGCGGAATTCACCCCTCCACTTT.

This clonotype has more than one count but fewer than ten. V gene TRBV6-1 combines with J gene TRBJ1-5; no firm D call. The germline V gene has CDR1 MNHNS and CDR2 SASEGT. The CDR3 loop spans 13 amino acids. With 5 bases removed from V and 11 bases from J, the gap between germline ends came to 16 bases. The chain's CDR3 is CASSLVGGRSQHF. In DNA, the CDR3 is TGTGCCAGCAGTCTAGTGGGAGGAAGGTCCCAGCATTTT.

This clonotype was counted many times. The chain's CDR3 is CASRGGRQNTEAFF. The CDR3 bases are TGTGCCAGCAGAGGAGGGCGGCAGAACACTGAAGCTTTCTTT. V usage is TRBV7-2 and J usage is TRBJ1-1, with no clear D. CDR3 size: 14 residues. The V end was cut by 6 bases, the J end by 1 base, with 12 bases between. Germline V gene sequence: CDR1 SGHTA, CDR2 FQGNSA.

This clonotype occurred a few times. The V call is TRBV20-1, the J call TRBJ2-2; 13 positions match TRBD2. The CDR3 spans 16 residues. Germline V gives CDR1 DFQATT, CDR2 SNEGSKA (reference sequence). V lost 3 bases to trimming and J lost 5 bases; unmatched junction nucleotides: 6. For the CDR3, the DNA is TGCAGTGCTAGGCCAGGACTAGCGGGAGTTACCGGGGAGCTGTTTTTT. This translates into CSARPGLAGVTGELFF.

This clonotype showed up many times. The V and J genes are TRBV28 and TRBJ1-1, with a possible D match to TRBD1 (5 bases). The V gene's germline CDR1 is MDHEN and CDR2 SYDVKM. The CDR3 has 17 residues. V was clipped by 3 bases and J by 2 bases, with 19 bases between them. This chain's CDR3 is CASSFVKGTIDNTEAFF. The CDR3 DNA sequence: TGTGCCAGCAGTTTCGTAAAAGGGACCATAGATAACACTGAAGCTTTCTTT.

V and J are TRBV3-1 and TRBJ2-7; 7 positions match TRBD2. CDR3 size: 16 residues. Per germline, CDR1 LGHDT and CDR2 YNNKEL (reference sequence). V trimming: 3 bases; J trimming: 5 bases; junction bases outside the gene matches: 13. CDR3 residues: CASSHSGREKKDEQYF. The DNA for the CDR3 is TGTGCCAGCAGCCATTCCGGGCGGGAGAAAAAGGACGAGCAGTACTTC.

This clonotype appeared many times. The chain combines TRBV3-1 with TRBJ1-5; no clear D gene. Germline V CDR1 and CDR2: LGHDT, YNNKEL (reference sequence). The V end lost 3 bases, the J end lost 2 bases, and 5 bases lay between the germline ends. The CDR3 covers 13 residues. CDR3 residues: CASSHRGNQPQHF. CDR3 nucleotide sequence: TGTGCCAGCAGCCATAGGGGCAATCAGCCCCAGCATTTT.

The chain recombines TRBV4-1 with TRBJ2-2; the D gene is possibly TRBD2 (6 bases). CDR3 length: 15 amino acids. Trimming removed 1 base at V and 2 bases at J, with 8 bases between. Per germline, CDR1 MGHRA and CDR2 YSYEKL. CDR3 sequence reads: CASSQGGINTGELFF. The CDR3 DNA reads as TGCGCCAGCAGCCAAGGCGGGATAAACACCGGGGAGCTGTTTTTT.